Listed here are 13 T cell receptor beta chains from one sample, sequenced in a study of cytomegalovirus exposure and HLA in healthy donors. The PCR was carried out with 60 Vbeta primers and 13 Jbeta primers. Sequenced by immunoSEQ multiplex PCR; TCRdb stores in-frame clones only, minus some. The sample yields 150,000 or so clones, 82% seen once. What was sequenced was PBMCs. These receptors were obtained from a woman in her forties or fifties in good health and CMV-seropositive.

This chain joins TRBV7-9 and TRBJ1-2; D uncertain. CDR1 SEHNR and CDR2 FQNEAQ come from the germline V gene (reference sequence). The CDR3 is 14 residues long. Trimming removed 1 base from V and 5 bases from J, with 11 bases in between. In DNA, the CDR3 is TGTGCCAGCAGCTTAGGAAACGCGCGTTATGGCTACACCTTC. This codes for CASSLGNARYGYTF.

The rearrangement uses TRBV9 and TRBJ2-1; D unresolved. CDR1 SGDLS and CDR2 YYNGEE come from the germline V gene. V shed 2 bases and J shed 7 bases, with 7 bases lying between them. The CDR3 is 12 amino acids. This chain's CDR3 is CASSVSMNEQFF. The CDR3 nucleotides read TGTGCCAGCAGCGTCAGTATGAATGAGCAGTTCTTC. Drawing the rest from reference TRBV9 and TRBJ2-1, the complete variable domain is DSGVTQTPKHLITATGQRVTLRCSPRSGDLSVYWYQQSLDQGLQFLIQYYNGEERAKGNILERFSAQQFPDLHSELNLSSLELGDSALYFCASSVSMNEQFFGPGTRLTVL.

This clone was counted a few times. This chain links TRBV12-5 with TRBJ2-2; 7 bases fit TRBD2. Trimming cost V 5 bases and J 7 bases; bases outside gene matches: 1. This CDR3 contains 12 residues. Germline CDR1 is LGHNT and CDR2 is FRNRAP. The CDR3 sequence: CASGRDYGELFF. DNA for the CDR3: TGTGCTAGTGGTCGGGACTACGGGGAGCTGTTTTTT.

The genes are TRBV2 and TRBJ2-1; 9 nucleotides match TRBD1. The CDR3 loop spans 13 amino acids. CDR1 SNHLY and CDR2 FYNNEI come from the germline V gene. V dropped 8 bases and J dropped 5; count of bases not matched to a gene: 4. The chain's CDR3 is CASSRDRDNEQFF. CDR3 nucleotide sequence: TGTGCCAGCTCTAGGGACAGGGACAATGAGCAGTTCTTC.

V usage is TRBV2 and J usage is TRBJ2-5; 8 bases map to TRBD1. The DNA matches TRBJ2-7 better at its end, which makes the J call doubtful. This CDR3 has 17 residues. CDR1 SNHLY and CDR2 FYNNEI come from the germline V gene. The CDR3 DNA is TGTGCCAGCAGTTTAGAAGCAGGGACAGGTATGCTATACGAGCAGTACTTC. Translated, it gives CASSLEAGTGMLYEQYF.

The V and J genes are TRBV6-5 and TRBJ2-3; D is undetermined. CDR3 length equals 13 residues. V lost 4 bases to trimming and J lost 8 bases, with 13 bases between them. Germline values: CDR1 MNHEY, CDR2 SVGAGI. CDR3 nucleotide sequence: TGTGCCAGCAGTTTGACAAGCCTTAGTACGCAGTATTTT. The encoded protein is CASSLTSLSTQYF.

This clone has just one count. The chain joins TRBV6-5 to TRBJ2-7, with 7 bases lining up with TRBD2. V was pared by 6 bases and J by 2 bases, with 10 bases of the junction left unmatched. This CDR3 has 15 residues. Germline V gives CDR1 MNHEY, CDR2 SVGAGI. CDR3 sequence: CASRRVSGAPYEQYF. CDR3 in DNA: TGTGCCAGCAGAAGGGTCAGCGGGGCCCCCTACGAGCAGTACTTC.

The chain employs TRBV23-1 and TRBJ2-7; D is unresolved. TRBV23-1 is treated as an ORF (open reading frame) with a function not yet certain. The V end lost 1 base, the J end lost 2 bases, and 9 bases lay between the germline ends. The CDR3 is 14 residues long. The CDR3 DNA reads TGCGCCAGCAGTCAATTTTCAGGTCCCTACGAGCAGTACTTC. It codes for CASSQFSGPYEQYF.

This chain joins TRBV5-1 and TRBJ1-1; 8 nucleotides align to TRBD1. The CDR3 is made up of 14 amino acids. The trim removed 4 bases at V and 4 bases at J, leaving 6 bases unmatched. Germline V gene sequence: CDR1 SGHRS, CDR2 YFSETQ. CDR3 in amino acids: CASSPRQGLTEAFF. CDR3 DNA: TGCGCCAGCAGCCCCAGACAGGGGCTCACTGAAGCTTTCTTT.

The V call is TRBV11-2, the J call TRBJ2-3, with D perhaps matching TRBD1 (5 bases). The CDR3 has 15 residues. The V end lost 3 bases, the J end lost 4 bases, and 14 bases lay between the germline ends. Germline V gene data show CDR1 as SGHAT and CDR2 as FQNNGV. The CDR3 DNA is TGTGCCAGCAGCTTGGGGCTGGGGTATTCAGATACGCAGTATTTT. Amino acids: CASSLGLGYSDTQYF.

The J gene is TRBJ1-1, the V gene TRBV21-1; the table assigns TRBD1, which was not confirmed against the DNA. TRBV21-1 counts as a pseudogene. The CDR3 is 19 amino acids. The CDR3 region is CASSKSLRSGTGGHNEAFF. CDR3 nucleotide sequence: TGTGCCAGCAGCAAGTCACTTCGTTCCGGGACAGGGGGACATAATGAAGCTTTCTTT.

The V call is TRBV13, the J call TRBJ2-1; 8 bases are shared with TRBD1. Germline CDR1 reads PRHDT; CDR2 reads FYEKMQ (reference sequence). Trimming took 5 bases from V and 8 from J; bases not matched to a gene: 14. The CDR3 contains 16 residues. CDR3 loop: CASSKLQGENADEQFF. In nucleotides, the CDR3 is TGTGCCAGCAGCAAACTACAGGGGGAGAACGCGGATGAGCAGTTCTTC.

CDR3 DNA: TGCGCCAGCCGCCGGGTCCCGGGAGAGACCCAGTACTTC. Amino acids: CASRRVPGETQYF. The chain has TRBV5-1 and TRBJ2-5; no firm D call. Trimming stripped 7 bases from V and 4 bases from J, with 14 bases between. The CDR3 covers 13 residues. Germline V lookup: CDR1 SGHRS, CDR2 YFSETQ. The full variable domain, its missing parts supplied by reference TRBV5-1 and TRBJ2-5, is KAGVTQTPRYLIKTRGQQVTLSCSPISGHRSVSWYQQTPGQGLQFLFEYFSETQRNKGNFPGRFSGRQFSNSRSEMNVSTLELGDSALYLCASRRVPGETQYFGPGTRLLVL.